This TCR beta chain was sequenced in a study of control samples from healthy donors and cancer patients. Sequencing was performed with immunoSEQ multiplex PCR; in TCRdb, only in-frame clones are kept and a portion is missing. The repertoire consists of 100,000 to 150,000 clones, with roughly 92% occurring once and the leading ten covering around 5.4%. Germline V gives CDR1 WNHNN, CDR2 SYGVQD (reference sequence). The CDR3 runs 15 residues. J lost 0 bases, V lost 0 bases, and 2 bases had no gene match. Sequencing used blood. This chain joins TRBV10-1 and TRBJ2-7, with 7 bases aligning to TRBD1. The sequence derives from a man younger than 30 in good health. The CDR3: CASSESAGGSYEQYF. For the CDR3, the DNA is TGCGCCAGCAGTGAGTCGGCAGGGGGCTCCTACGAGCAGTACTTC.